This paragraph reports one TCR beta chain. Its antigen is still unknown. The sample belongs to a study of cytomegalovirus exposure and HLA in healthy donors. General study points: The finding came from a later analysis; first-cohort TCR clusters tended to co-occur in the 130 or so validation repertoires. The authors listed some 160 TCR beta chains as cytomegalovirus-associated. Rarity marked most TCR sequences, yet some public TCRs occurred in many donors.

The CDR3 sequence is 16 residues long. Germline V lookup: CDR1 SSHAT, CDR2 FNYEAQ (reference sequence). V lost 5 bases, J lost 4 bases, and 8 bases stayed unmatched. Assay used: immunoSEQ multiplex PCR; TCRdb lists only in-frame clones, some missing. Of 120,000 or so clones in the sample, 88% are singletons; the top ten hold about 1.7%. The sample was PBMCs. This chain joins TRBV7-7 and TRBJ2-2; 9 bases are a match to TRBD1. The clonotype was recovered from a man between 18 and 35 years old in good health and CMV-seronegative. The CDR3 bases are TGTGCCAGCAGCCCCCTCGGGACAGGGTCCACCGGGGAGCTGTTTTTT. Its protein is CASSPLGTGSTGELFF.